This T cell receptor beta chain is drawn from a study of blood T cell repertoires in COVID-19. Across the whole study: Acute and convalescent COVID-19 specimens originated in the United States, Italy and Spain. From T cells, B-cell-depleted T cells, or PBMCs came the material, which was cDNA or gDNA.

In the original workflow: Amplified reference gene primers provided the basis for estimating nucleated cell counts. Using immunoSEQ multiplex PCR, the repertoire was profiled, and TCRdb retains in-frame clones only, with some absent. The V and J calls and the clone size are those of that table, but D and trimming were determined from the DNA. Among more than 100,000 clones listed, roughly 83% were seen once. Sequenced input: peripheral blood. This TCR came from a woman aged 25-40 years who had recovered from COVID-19.

Here the CDR3 DNA reads TGCAGCGCCTCCGACAGACAGGGGTACTATGGCTACACCTTC. Protein product: CSASDRQGYYGYTF. The gene calls are TRBV29-1 and TRBJ1-2; TRBD1 agrees at 8 bases. The junction had 10 bases not matched to a gene; V was cut back by 7 bases and J by 3 bases. From germline, CDR1 is SQVTM and CDR2 ANQGSEA. There are 14 residues in the CDR3.